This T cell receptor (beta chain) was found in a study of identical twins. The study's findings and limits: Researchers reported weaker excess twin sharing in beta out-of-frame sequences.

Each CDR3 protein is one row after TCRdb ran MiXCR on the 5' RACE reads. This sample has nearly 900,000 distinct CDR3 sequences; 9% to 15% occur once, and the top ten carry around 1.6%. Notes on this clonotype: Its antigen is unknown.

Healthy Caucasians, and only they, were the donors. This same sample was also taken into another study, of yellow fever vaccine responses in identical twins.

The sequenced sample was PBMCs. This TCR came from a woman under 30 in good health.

This chain's CDR3 is CASSYVARSYNEQFF. CDR3 nucleotides: TGTGCCAGCAGTTACGTGGCCCGCTCCTACAATGAGCAGTTCTTC. The chain joins TRBV6-5 to TRBJ2-1, with no clear D. CDR3 length: 15 amino acids. V dropped 2 bases and J dropped 0 bases, with 8 bases sitting between them. The germline V gene has CDR1 MNHEY and CDR2 SVGAGI.